This TCR beta chain was identified in a study of blood T cell repertoires in COVID-19. From germline, CDR1 is KGHSH and CDR2 LQKENI. After removal of 4 bases from V and 7 bases from J, the junction contained 5 bases not matched to a gene. The CDR3 is 15 residues long. Clones were read by immunoSEQ multiplex PCR, and TCRdb kept only the in-frame ones, dropping some. This sample has approximately 300,000 clones, with approximately 90% found just once. This TCR was recovered from a young woman who had recovered from COVID-19. The sample taken for sequencing was PBMCs or T cells enriched from blood (not recorded which). This sequence joins TRBV18 and TRBJ1-6, with TRBD1 identical over 9 bases. The CDR3 bases are TGTGCCAGCTCACAGGGACAGGGTGGCAATTCACCCCTCCACTTT. Translated: CASSQGQGGNSPLHF.